These T cell receptor beta chains were read from a single sample in a study of blood T cell repertoires in COVID-19. Profiled with immunoSEQ multiplex PCR; TCRdb holds only in-frame clones, not every one. The repertoire consists of tens of thousands of clones, with 75% to 95% occurring once and the leading ten covering 2% to 2.5%. The sample comprised peripheral blood. Every receptor here comes from a human donor with active COVID-19. The donor label of this sample is uncertain. The CDR3 runs from the conserved cysteine through the conserved F or W.

v_call: TRBV7-2
j_call: TRBJ2-5
cdr3_aa: CASSRQTSGGQETQYF

v_call: TRBV7-2
j_call: TRBJ2-7
cdr3_aa: CASRQKQGLVGSYEQYF

v_call: TRBV29-1
j_call: TRBJ2-5
cdr3_aa: CSSHPGGAETQYF

v_call: TRBV27
j_call: TRBJ2-1
cdr3_aa: CASSRSGGYNEQFF

v_call: TRBV2
j_call: TRBJ1-1
cdr3_aa: CASSKESNTEAFF

v_call: TRBV18
j_call: TRBJ2-1
cdr3_aa: CASSPRLTSGGQNEQFF

v_call: TRBV19
j_call: TRBJ1-5
cdr3_aa: CASSIYEGVNQPQHF

v_call: TRBV18
j_call: TRBJ1-1
cdr3_aa: CASSPLTDNTEAFF

v_call: TRBV25-1
j_call: TRBJ2-7
cdr3_aa: CASRLDRGHEQYF

v_call: TRBV6-4
j_call: TRBJ1-2
cdr3_aa: CASGRTGGVDGYTF

v_call: TRBV5-8
j_call: TRBJ1-1
cdr3_aa: CASSLREWVNTEAFF

v_call: TRBV28
j_call: TRBJ2-7
cdr3_aa: CASYSGTAYEQYF

v_call: TRBV7-2
j_call: TRBJ1-1
cdr3_aa: CASSPRKGKNTEAFF

v_call: TRBV3-1/TRBV3-2
j_call: TRBJ2-3
cdr3_aa: CASSVSGGAEDTQYF

v_call: TRBV9
j_call: TRBJ2-3
cdr3_aa: CASSVVGGVTDTQYF

v_call: TRBV9
j_call: TRBJ1-1
cdr3_aa: CASDYLGNIWGTEAFF

v_call: TRBV19
j_call: TRBJ2-7
cdr3_aa: CASRLGQGINEQYF

v_call: TRBV5-4
j_call: TRBJ2-5
cdr3_aa: CASSGRTSGGQETQYF

v_call: TRBV5-1
j_call: TRBJ1-2
cdr3_aa: CASSVATGLNYGYTF

v_call: TRBV5-5
j_call: TRBJ1-1
cdr3_aa: CASSLDYQVNTEAFF

v_call: TRBV9
j_call: TRBJ1-5
cdr3_aa: CASSVAVFRWAGGGGNQPQHF

v_call: TRBV5-1
j_call: TRBJ1-2
cdr3_aa: CASSLFADGYTF

v_call: TRBV5-5
j_call: TRBJ2-2
cdr3_aa: CASSPPSTTGLTGELFF

v_call: TRBV5-3
j_call: TRBJ2-3
cdr3_aa: CARSPDGRLAGGRYTDTQYF

v_call: TRBV5-6
j_call: TRBJ2-1
cdr3_aa: CASSLPAGTANEQFF

v_call: TRBV12-3/TRBV12-4
j_call: TRBJ1-2
cdr3_aa: CAIRKQARYGYTF

v_call: TRBV2
j_call: TRBJ2-7
cdr3_aa: CAITEPDRARPLVMYF

v_call: TRBV5-6
j_call: TRBJ1-2
cdr3_aa: CASSPGVGAKTF

v_call: TRBV2
j_call: TRBJ1-6
cdr3_aa: CASSEAGQGINNSPLHF

v_call: TRBV9
j_call: TRBJ1-1
cdr3_aa: CASSAGWKNTEAFF

v_call: TRBV5-1
j_call: TRBJ1-1
cdr3_aa: CASSPFSAQNTEAFF

v_call: TRBV6-2/TRBV6-3
j_call: TRBJ1-5
cdr3_aa: CASSTTPLDAYSNQPQHF

v_call: TRBV6-5
j_call: TRBJ2-5
cdr3_aa: CASSYFKGGETQYF

v_call: TRBV2
j_call: TRBJ1-4
cdr3_aa: CAGTRTVDEKLFF

v_call: TRBV6-1
j_call: TRBJ1-4
cdr3_aa: CASSEQGGMGYLGEKLFF

v_call: TRBV5-4
j_call: TRBJ2-3
cdr3_aa: CASSLGLGGRGTDTQYF

v_call: TRBV10-2
j_call: TRBJ2-2
cdr3_aa: CASSTTGGGELFF

v_call: TRBV24-1
j_call: TRBJ2-5
cdr3_aa: CATPRVGAQETQYF

v_call: TRBV10-2
j_call: TRBJ1-6
cdr3_aa: CASSRGREGSPLHF

v_call: TRBV5-4
j_call: TRBJ2-5
cdr3_aa: CASSGDRGNWETQYF

v_call: TRBV6-6
j_call: TRBJ2-7
cdr3_aa: CASSYLAASYEQYF

v_call: TRBV9
j_call: TRBJ1-4
cdr3_aa: CASSPTGVREKLFF

v_call: TRBV23-1
j_call: TRBJ2-2
cdr3_aa: CASSQSGQGNTGELFF

v_call: TRBV2
j_call: TRBJ2-7
cdr3_aa: CASTGQGLPYEQYF

v_call: TRBV7-8
j_call: TRBJ2-4
cdr3_aa: CASSLEMGQGASNIQYF

v_call: TRBV19
j_call: TRBJ2-6
cdr3_aa: CASSTTWGGTNVLTF

v_call: TRBV19
j_call: TRBJ2-5
cdr3_aa: CASSIAPSGGQTQYF

v_call: TRBV6-5
j_call: TRBJ2-7
cdr3_aa: CASSYTPGDPYEQYF

v_call: TRBV7-8
j_call: TRBJ1-2
cdr3_aa: CASSIKRGGGAFYGYTF

v_call: TRBV3-1/TRBV3-2
j_call: TRBJ1-5
cdr3_aa: CASSQATAPGHSNQPQHF

v_call: TRBV27
j_call: TRBJ2-7
cdr3_aa: CASSTGHSYEQYF

v_call: TRBV2
j_call: TRBJ1-1
cdr3_aa: CASSGTVNTEAFF

v_call: TRBV5-4
j_call: TRBJ2-1
cdr3_aa: CASSLGLAWSSYNEQFF

v_call: TRBV28
j_call: TRBJ2-1
cdr3_aa: CASSPHEGSGGRNEQFF

v_call: TRBV5-1
j_call: TRBJ1-4
cdr3_aa: CASRTGEKLFF

v_call: TRBV7-2
j_call: TRBJ2-3
cdr3_aa: CASSPGTGGSDTQYF

v_call: TRBV6-4
j_call: TRBJ2-1
cdr3_aa: CASSDSDRGRGDDEQFF

v_call: TRBV6-6
j_call: TRBJ2-3
cdr3_aa: CASSYQLAGGPDTQYF

v_call: TRBV3-1/TRBV3-2
j_call: TRBJ1-2
cdr3_aa: CASSQETGSWGYTF